These 14 T cell receptor beta chains were all obtained from the same sample, sequenced in a study of blood T cell repertoires in COVID-19. The data were produced by immunoSEQ multiplex PCR, yet TCRdb's version contains in-frame clones alone and is incomplete. Among 95,000 to 100,000 clones listed, around 94% were seen once. Sequencing input: peripheral blood. The source is a man aged 45-65 years with active COVID-19.

V usage is TRBV5-1 and J usage is TRBJ2-5; D is undetermined. Trimming shortened V by 1 base and J by 5 bases, and 6 bases separated the two germline ends. Germline-derived CDR1 and CDR2 are SGHRS and YFSETQ. The CDR3 sequence is 12 residues long. In DNA form, the CDR3 reads TGCGCCAGCAGCTTGACCGAGGAGACCCAGTACTTC. It codes for CASSLTEETQYF. Supplemented by reference TRBV5-1 and TRBJ2-5, the full variable domain reads KAGVTQTPRYLIKTRGQQVTLSCSPISGHRSVSWYQQTPGQGLQFLFEYFSETQRNKGNFPGRFSGRQFSNSRSEMNVSTLELGDSALYLCASSLTEETQYFGPGTRLLVL.

The chain is built from TRBV19 and TRBJ1-1, with 7 bases that match TRBD1. The V segment lost 8 bases and the J segment 0 bases; nucleotides outside the gene matches: 9. Germline values: CDR1 LNHDA, CDR2 SQIVND (reference sequence). There are 15 residues in the CDR3. CDR3 coding DNA: TGTGCCAGTGGTACAGGGGACGGTCTGAACACTGAAGCTTTCTTT. Its translation: CASGTGDGLNTEAFF.

This rearrangement joins TRBV11-2 to TRBJ1-1; no clear D gene. Trimming removed 0 bases at V and 9 bases at J, with 5 bases between. The CDR3 runs to 11 residues. CDR1 is SGHAT and CDR2 is FQNNGV in the germline V gene. CDR3 sequence reads: CASSLEEKAFF. The CDR3 region has the DNA TGTGCCAGCAGCTTAGAGGAGAAAGCTTTCTTT.

V gene TRBV9 combines with J gene TRBJ2-2; D unclear. In germline, CDR1 is SGDLS, CDR2 YYNGEE. Trimming shortened V by 1 base and J by 1 base, and 5 bases separated the two germline ends. This CDR3 comprises 14 residues. CDR3 region: CASSVSGNTGELFF. CDR3 DNA sequence: TGTGCCAGCAGCGTATCCGGGAACACCGGGGAGCTGTTTTTT.

This chain connects TRBV10-3 to TRBJ1-1, with D unclear. Between the trimmed V and J ends, which lost 7 bases and 1 base, there was a span of 10 bases. This CDR3 is built from 13 residues. CDR1 is ENHRY and CDR2 is SYGVKD in the germline V gene. CDR3 sequence (DNA): TGTGCCATCACGGAGCGATGGAACACTGAAGCTTTCTTT. Translated: CAITERWNTEAFF.

The CDR3 region is CASSRGGSLYNEQFF. In nucleotides, the CDR3 is TGTGCCAGCAGCCGGGGCGGGAGCCTATACAATGAGCAGTTCTTC. J is TRBJ2-1 and V is TRBV5-6; TRBD2 agrees at 7 bases. This CDR3 contains 15 residues. The V segment lost 4 bases and the J segment 4 bases; nucleotides outside the gene matches: 8. Germline loops: CDR1 SGHDT, CDR2 YYEEEE.

The V call is TRBV27, the J call TRBJ2-7; TRBD1 agrees at 7 bases. Germline loops: CDR1 MNHEY, CDR2 SMNVEV (reference sequence). The CDR3 extends over 14 amino acids. The V segment lost 0 bases and the J segment 6 bases; nucleotides outside the gene matches: 5. CDR3 protein: CASSLSGQLGEQYF. The CDR3 DNA follows: TGTGCCAGCAGTTTATCGGGACAGCTTGGCGAGCAGTACTTC.

This chain connects TRBV28 to TRBJ1-1; TRBD1 is a possible D gene (5 bases). The V and J ends lost 7 bases and 10 bases respectively, with 22 bases between them. The CDR3 runs to 14 residues. The germline CDR1 and CDR2 sequences are MDHEN and SYDVKM. The CDR3 protein is CASTSRRAQGRAFF. The CDR3 coding sequence is TGTGCCAGCACCTCTCGCCGGGCCCAGGGCCGAGCTTTCTTT.

The chain uses TRBV11-2 and TRBJ2-7; D might be TRBD2 (7 bases). This CDR3 is 14 amino acids long. Germline CDR1 and CDR2: SGHAT and FQNNGV. V was shortened by 5 bases and J by 5 bases, with 16 bases between the two germline ends. The CDR3 DNA reads TGTGCCAGCAGCCCGGGGGGCGCATCCAACGAGCAGTACTTC. This encodes CASSPGGASNEQYF.

The gene calls are TRBV12-3 or TRBV12-4 and TRBJ2-1, with D hard to call. The CDR3 loop spans 12 amino acids. The V end lost 3 bases, the J end lost 7 bases, and 7 bases lay between the germline ends. The CDR3 DNA reads as TGTGCCAGCAGTTTTCCTAAGAATGAGCAGTTCTTC. This encodes CASSFPKNEQFF.

The table lists this clone with a count of one. The J gene is TRBJ1-5, the V gene TRBV2; D is perhaps TRBD1 (6 bases). This CDR3 region has 16 residues. Germline-derived CDR1 and CDR2 are SNHLY and FYNNEI. Trimming cost V 6 bases and J 3 bases, with 18 bases left between them. CDR3 amino acids: CASRASRGDDNQPQHF. The CDR3 DNA reads TGTGCCAGCAGGGCATCCAGGGGCGATGACAATCAGCCCCAGCATTTT.

V is TRBV28 and J is TRBJ2-7; 12 positions match TRBD1. The V gene end was trimmed by 8 bases and the J gene end by 3 bases; junction bases not matched to a gene: 17. In germline, CDR1 is MDHEN, CDR2 SYDVKM. CDR3 size: 18 residues. The CDR3 here is CASCKPGTGGHNCYEQYF. DNA of the CDR3: TGTGCCAGCTGCAAACCCGGGACAGGGGGCCATAATTGCTACGAGCAGTACTTC.

The V gene is TRBV5-1, the J gene TRBJ1-5, with 8 bases fitting TRBD1. The CDR3 loop spans 15 amino acids. The V and J ends lost 1 base and 4 bases, in that order; junction bases with no gene match: 4. Germline assignment: CDR1 SGHRS and CDR2 YFSETQ. The CDR3 sequence: CASSLSTGENQPQHF. The DNA for the CDR3 is TGCGCCAGCAGCTTGTCGACAGGGGAGAATCAGCCCCAGCATTTT.

This chain connects TRBV11-3 to TRBJ2-3; 7 nucleotides align to TRBD2. The junction had 8 bases not matched to a gene; V was cut back by 0 bases and J by 2 bases. The germline V gene has CDR1 SGHNT and CDR2 YENEEA. The CDR3 runs to 17 residues. The CDR3 coding sequence is TGTGCCAGCAGCTTAGAGGTTGCGGGAGCCAACACAGATACGCAGTATTTT. Translated, it gives CASSLEVAGANTDTQYF.